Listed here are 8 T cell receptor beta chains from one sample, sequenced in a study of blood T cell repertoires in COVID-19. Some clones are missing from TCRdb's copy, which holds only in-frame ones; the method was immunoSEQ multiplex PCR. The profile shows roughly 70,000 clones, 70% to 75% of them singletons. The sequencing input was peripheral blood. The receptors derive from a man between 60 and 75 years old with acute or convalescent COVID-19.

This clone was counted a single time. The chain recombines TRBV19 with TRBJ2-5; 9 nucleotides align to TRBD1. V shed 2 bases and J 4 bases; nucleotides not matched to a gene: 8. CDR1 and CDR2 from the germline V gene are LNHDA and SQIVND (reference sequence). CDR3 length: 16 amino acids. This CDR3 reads CASSITGGDVRETQYF. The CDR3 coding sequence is TGTGCCAGTAGTATAACAGGGGGCGACGTGAGAGAGACCCAGTACTTC.

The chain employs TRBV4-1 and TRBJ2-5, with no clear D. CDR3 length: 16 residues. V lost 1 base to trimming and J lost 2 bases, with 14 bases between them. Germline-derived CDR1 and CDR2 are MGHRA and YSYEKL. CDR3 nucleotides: TGCGCCAGCAGCCAAGTTGGTAACTTCCCACAAGAGACCCAGTACTTC. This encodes CASSQVGNFPQETQYF.

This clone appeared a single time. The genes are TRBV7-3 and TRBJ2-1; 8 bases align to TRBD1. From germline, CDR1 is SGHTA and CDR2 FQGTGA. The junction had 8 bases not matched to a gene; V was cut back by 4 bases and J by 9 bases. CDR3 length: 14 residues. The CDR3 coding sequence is TGTGCCAGCAGCTCCGACGGGACAGGACGTGAGCAGTTCTTC. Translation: CASSSDGTGREQFF.

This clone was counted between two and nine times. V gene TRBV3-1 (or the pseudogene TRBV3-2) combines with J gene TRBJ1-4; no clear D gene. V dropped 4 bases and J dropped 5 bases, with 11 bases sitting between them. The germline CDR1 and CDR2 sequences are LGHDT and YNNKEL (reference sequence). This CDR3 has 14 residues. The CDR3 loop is CASSPGRENEKLFF. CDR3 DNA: TGTGCCAGCAGCCCAGGACGGGAAAATGAAAAACTGTTTTTT.

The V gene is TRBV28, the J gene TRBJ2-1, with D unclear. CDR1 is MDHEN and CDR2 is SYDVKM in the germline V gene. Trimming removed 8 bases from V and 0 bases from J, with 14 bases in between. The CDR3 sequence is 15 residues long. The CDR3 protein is CASSLGSSSYNEQFF. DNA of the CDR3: TGTGCCAGCTCTCTCGGGTCGAGCTCCTACAATGAGCAGTTCTTC.

CDR3 DNA sequence: TGTGCCATCAGTGAGTCGAGAGACTACACTGAAGCTTTCTTT. Translation gives CAISESRDYTEAFF. V gene TRBV10-3 combines with J gene TRBJ1-1; unclear D gene. This CDR3 contains 14 residues. In germline, CDR1 is ENHRY, CDR2 SYGVKD. Trimming took 0 bases from V and 3 from J, leaving 8 bases between them.

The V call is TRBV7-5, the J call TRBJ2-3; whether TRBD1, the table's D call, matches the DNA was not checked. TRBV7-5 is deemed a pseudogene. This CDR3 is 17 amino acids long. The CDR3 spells CARSLAPVVRVEDTQYF. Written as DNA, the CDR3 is TGTGCCAGAAGCTTAGCGCCAGTTGTCAGGGTTGAAGATACGCAGTATTTT.

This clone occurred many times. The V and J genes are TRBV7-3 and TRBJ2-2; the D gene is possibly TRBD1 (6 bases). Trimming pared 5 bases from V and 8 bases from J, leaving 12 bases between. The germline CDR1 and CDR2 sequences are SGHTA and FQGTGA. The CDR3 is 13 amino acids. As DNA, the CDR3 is TGTGCCAGCAGCCGGGACATCCCAGGGGAGCTGTTTTTT. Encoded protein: CASSRDIPGELFF.